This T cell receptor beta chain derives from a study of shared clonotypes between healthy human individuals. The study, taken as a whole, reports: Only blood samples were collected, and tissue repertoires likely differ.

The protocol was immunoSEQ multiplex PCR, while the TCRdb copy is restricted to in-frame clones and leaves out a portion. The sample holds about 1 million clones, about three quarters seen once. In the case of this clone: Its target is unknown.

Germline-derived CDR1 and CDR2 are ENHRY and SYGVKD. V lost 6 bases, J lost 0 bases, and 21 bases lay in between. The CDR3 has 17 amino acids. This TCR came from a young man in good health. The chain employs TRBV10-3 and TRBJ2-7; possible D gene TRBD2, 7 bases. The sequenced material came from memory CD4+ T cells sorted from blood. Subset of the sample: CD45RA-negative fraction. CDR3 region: CAIRGGQDKRSSYEQYF. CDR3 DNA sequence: TGTGCCATCAGGGGGGGGCAGGATAAACGAAGCTCCTACGAGCAGTACTTC.